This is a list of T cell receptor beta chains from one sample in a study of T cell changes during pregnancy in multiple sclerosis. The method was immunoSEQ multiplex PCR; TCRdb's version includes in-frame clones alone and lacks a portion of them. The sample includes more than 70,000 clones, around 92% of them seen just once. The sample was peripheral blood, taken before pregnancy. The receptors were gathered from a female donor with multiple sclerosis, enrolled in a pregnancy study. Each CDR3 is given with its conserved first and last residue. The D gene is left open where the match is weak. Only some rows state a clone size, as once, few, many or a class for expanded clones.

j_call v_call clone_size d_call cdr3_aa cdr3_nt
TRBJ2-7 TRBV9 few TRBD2 CASSVEAGETYEQYF TGTGCCAGCAGCGTAGAGGCGGGGGAGACCTACGAGCAGTACTTC
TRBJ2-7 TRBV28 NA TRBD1 CASSWVGGGNYEQYF TGTGCCAGCAGTTGGGTAGGGGGCGGTAATTACGAGCAGTACTTC
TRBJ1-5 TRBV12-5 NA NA CASGLVPGFQPQHF TGTGCTAGTGGTTTGGTACCGGGATTTCAGCCCCAGCATTTT
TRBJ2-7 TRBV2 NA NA CASSVGASYEQYF TGTGCCAGCAGTGTGGGCGCGTCCTACGAGCAGTACTTC
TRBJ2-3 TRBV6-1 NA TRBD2 CASTWTSGTDTQYF TGTGCCAGCACCTGGACTAGCGGCACAGATACGCAGTATTTT
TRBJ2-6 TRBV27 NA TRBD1 CASSLGGQGPSGANVLTF TGTGCCAGCAGTTTAGGTGGACAGGGGCCCTCTGGGGCCAACGTCCTGACTTTC
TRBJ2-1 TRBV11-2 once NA CASSRLRERTVNEQFF TGTGCCAGCAGCCGACTAAGGGAGAGGACGGTCAATGAGCAGTTCTTC
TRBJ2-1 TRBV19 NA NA CASSMSPGGYNEQFF TGTGCCAGTAGTATGTCGCCAGGGGGGTACAATGAGCAGTTCTTC
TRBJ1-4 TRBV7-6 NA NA CASSFQQGLTEKLFF TGTGCCAGCAGCTTTCAACAGGGATTGACTGAAAAACTGTTTTTT
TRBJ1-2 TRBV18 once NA CASSPSLGRVSDGYTF TGTGCCAGCTCACCATCTCTTGGCAGGGTGTCGGATGGCTACACCTTC
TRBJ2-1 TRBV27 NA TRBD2 CASSLQRETNNEQFF TGTGCCAGCAGTTTACAGCGGGAGACTAACAATGAGCAGTTCTTC
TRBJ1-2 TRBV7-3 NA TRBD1 CASSRDRGTGYTF TGTGCCAGCAGTCGGGACAGGGGTACCGGCTACACCTTC